This paragraph reports one TCR beta chain. This CDR3 region has 14 residues. With 1 base clipped from V and 5 bases from J, the junction kept 4 bases outside the gene matches. Germline V lookup: CDR1 SEHNR, CDR2 FQNEAQ (reference sequence). This specimen belongs to a study of blood T cell repertoires in COVID-19. Across the study: Collection of acute and convalescent COVID-19 samples took place in the United States, Italy and Spain. PBMCs, B-cell-depleted T cells, or T cells were the source of the cDNA or gDNA that made up the material.

Per the original data handling: Reference gene primer amplification gave estimated nucleated cell counts. Repertoires were generated with immunoSEQ multiplex PCR, while TCRdb's copy carries only in-frame clones and drops some. V and J calls and clone size are as listed in that table; D and trimming were resolved from the DNA. The profile shows under 250,000 clones, roughly 89% of them singletons. The chain employs TRBV7-9 and TRBJ2-5, with 7 bases that match TRBD2. Sequences were obtained from peripheral blood. The TCR comes from a woman between 40 and 55 years old who had recovered from COVID-19. The DNA for the CDR3 is TGTGCCAGCAGCTTAGTGGGAGGGTTTGAGACCCAGTACTTC. The encoded protein is CASSLVGGFETQYF.